This T cell receptor (beta chain) was profiled in a study of T cells in Graves' hyperthyroidism and ophthalmopathy. TCR beta CDR3 sequences were amplified from RNA transcripts. The HTBI primer set was used in a first-round RT-PCR of the TCR CDR3. One entry per CDR3 protein, called by TCRdb with MiXCR from the multiplex PCR reads. The data show a few hundred thousand distinct CDR3 sequences, about 43% seen once. From germline, CDR1 is DFQATT and CDR2 SNEGSKA (reference sequence). The CDR3 runs 15 residues. V lost 0 bases and J 1 base, leaving 12 bases between the germline ends. The receptor comes from a woman aged 18-29 years with Graves' hyperthyroidism. V usage is TRBV20-1 and J usage is TRBJ2-5; the D is unclear. Sequenced input: peripheral blood or thyroid tissue (not recorded which). CDR3 residues: CSAREASQLQETQYF. In DNA form, the CDR3 reads TGCAGTGCTAGAGAGGCCAGTCAACTCCAAGAGACCCAGTACTTC.